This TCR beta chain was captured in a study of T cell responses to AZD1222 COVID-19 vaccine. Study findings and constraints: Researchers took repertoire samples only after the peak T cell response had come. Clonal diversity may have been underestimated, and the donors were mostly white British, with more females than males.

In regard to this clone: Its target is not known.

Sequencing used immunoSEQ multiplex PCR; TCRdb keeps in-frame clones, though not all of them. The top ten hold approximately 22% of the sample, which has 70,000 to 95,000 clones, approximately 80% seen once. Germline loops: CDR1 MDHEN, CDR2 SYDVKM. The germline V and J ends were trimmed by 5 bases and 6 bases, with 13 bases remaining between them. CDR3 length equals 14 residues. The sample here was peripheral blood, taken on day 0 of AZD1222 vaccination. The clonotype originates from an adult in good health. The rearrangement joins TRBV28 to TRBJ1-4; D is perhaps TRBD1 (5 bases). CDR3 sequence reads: CASSEEGKDEKLFF. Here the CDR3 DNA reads TGTGCCAGCAGTGAAGAGGGGAAGGATGAAAAACTGTTTTTT.